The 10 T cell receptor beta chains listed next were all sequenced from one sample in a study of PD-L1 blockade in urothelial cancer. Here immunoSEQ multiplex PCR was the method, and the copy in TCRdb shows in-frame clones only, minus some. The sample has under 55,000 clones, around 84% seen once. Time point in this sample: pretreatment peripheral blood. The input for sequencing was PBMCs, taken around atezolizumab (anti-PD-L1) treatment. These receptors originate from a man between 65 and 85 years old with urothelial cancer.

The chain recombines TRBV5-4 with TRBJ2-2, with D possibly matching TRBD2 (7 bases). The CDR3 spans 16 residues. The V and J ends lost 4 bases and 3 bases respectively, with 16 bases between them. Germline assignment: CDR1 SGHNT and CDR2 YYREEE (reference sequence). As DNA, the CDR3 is TGTGCCAGCAGCCGAGAGGGAGGGGGAGACACCGGGGAGCTGTTTTTT. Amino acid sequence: CASSREGGGDTGELFF.

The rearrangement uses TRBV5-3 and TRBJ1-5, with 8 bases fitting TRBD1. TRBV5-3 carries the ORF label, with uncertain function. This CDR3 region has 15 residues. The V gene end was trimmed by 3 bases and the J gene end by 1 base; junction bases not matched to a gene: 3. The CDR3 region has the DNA TGTGCCAGAAGCTCCGGACAGGGCAGCAATCAGCCCCAGCATTTT. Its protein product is CARSSGQGSNQPQHF.

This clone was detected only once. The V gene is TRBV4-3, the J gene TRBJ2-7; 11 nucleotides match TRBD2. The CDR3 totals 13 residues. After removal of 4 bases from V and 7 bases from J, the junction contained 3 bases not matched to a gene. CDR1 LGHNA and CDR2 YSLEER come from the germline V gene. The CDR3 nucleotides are TGCGCCAGCAGCCTTCGACTAGCGGGAGAGCAGTACTTC. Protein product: CASSLRLAGEQYF.

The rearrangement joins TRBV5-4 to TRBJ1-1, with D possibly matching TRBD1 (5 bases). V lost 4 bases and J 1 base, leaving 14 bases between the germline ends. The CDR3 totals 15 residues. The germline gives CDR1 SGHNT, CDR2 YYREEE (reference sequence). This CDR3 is CASSPPSGGNTEAFF. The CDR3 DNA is TGTGCCAGCAGCCCACCGTCCGGGGGGAACACTGAAGCTTTCTTT.

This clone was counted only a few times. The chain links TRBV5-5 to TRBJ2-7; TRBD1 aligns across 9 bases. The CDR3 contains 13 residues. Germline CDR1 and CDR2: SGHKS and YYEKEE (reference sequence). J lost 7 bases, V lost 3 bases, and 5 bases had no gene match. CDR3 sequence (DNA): TGTGCCAGCAGCTGGACAGGGGCGGGGGAGCAGTACTTC. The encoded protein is CASSWTGAGEQYF.

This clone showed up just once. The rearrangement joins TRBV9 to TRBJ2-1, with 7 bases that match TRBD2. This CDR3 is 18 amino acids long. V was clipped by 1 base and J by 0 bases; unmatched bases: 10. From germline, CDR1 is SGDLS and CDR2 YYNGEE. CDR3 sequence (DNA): TGTGCCAGCAGCGTAAGGACTAGTGACTTTAGCTCCTACAATGAGCAGTTCTTC. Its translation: CASSVRTSDFSSYNEQFF.

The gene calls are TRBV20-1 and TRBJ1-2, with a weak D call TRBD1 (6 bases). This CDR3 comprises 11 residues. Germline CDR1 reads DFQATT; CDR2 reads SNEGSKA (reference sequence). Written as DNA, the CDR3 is TGCAGGGGGTATGGGGGCAAGGGCTACACCTTC. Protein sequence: CRGYGGKGYTF.

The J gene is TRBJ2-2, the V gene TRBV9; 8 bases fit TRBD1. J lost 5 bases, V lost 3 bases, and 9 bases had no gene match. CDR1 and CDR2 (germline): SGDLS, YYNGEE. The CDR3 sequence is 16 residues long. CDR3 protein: CASSAQDRAGTGELFF. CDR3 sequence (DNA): TGTGCCAGCAGCGCCCAGGACAGGGCGGGGACCGGGGAGCTGTTTTTT.

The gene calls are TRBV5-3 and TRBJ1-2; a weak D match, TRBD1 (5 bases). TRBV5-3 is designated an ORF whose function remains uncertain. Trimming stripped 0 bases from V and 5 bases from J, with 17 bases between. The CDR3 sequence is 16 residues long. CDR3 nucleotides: TGTGCCAGAAGCTTGGCCAGTAGAGACAGCTTGTATGGCTACACCTTC. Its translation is CARSLASRDSLYGYTF.

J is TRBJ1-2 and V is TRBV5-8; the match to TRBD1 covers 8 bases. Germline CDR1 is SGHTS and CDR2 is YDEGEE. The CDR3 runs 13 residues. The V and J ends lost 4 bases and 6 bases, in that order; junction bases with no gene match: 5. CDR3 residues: CASSQTQGDGYTF. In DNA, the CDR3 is TGTGCCAGCAGCCAGACACAGGGGGATGGCTACACCTTC.